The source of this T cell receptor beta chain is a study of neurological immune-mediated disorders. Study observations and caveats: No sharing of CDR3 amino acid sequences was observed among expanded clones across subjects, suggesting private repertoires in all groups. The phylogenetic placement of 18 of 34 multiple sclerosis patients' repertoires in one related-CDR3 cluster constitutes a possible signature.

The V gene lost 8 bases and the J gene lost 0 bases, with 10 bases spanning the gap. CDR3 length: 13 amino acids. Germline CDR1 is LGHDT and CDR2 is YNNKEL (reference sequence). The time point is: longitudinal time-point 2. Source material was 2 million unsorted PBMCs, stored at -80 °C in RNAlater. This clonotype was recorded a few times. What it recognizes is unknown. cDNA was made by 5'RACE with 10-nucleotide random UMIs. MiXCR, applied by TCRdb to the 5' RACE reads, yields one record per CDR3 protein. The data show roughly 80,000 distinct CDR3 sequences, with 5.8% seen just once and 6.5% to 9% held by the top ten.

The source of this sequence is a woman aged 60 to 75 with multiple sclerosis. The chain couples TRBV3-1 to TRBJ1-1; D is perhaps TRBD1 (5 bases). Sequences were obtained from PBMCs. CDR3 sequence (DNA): TGTGCCAGCGGATGGACAATGAACACTGAAGCTTTCTTT. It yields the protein CASGWTMNTEAFF.